Sequencing of this T cell receptor (beta chain) was carried out in a study of T cells in localized non-small cell lung cancer. Here immunoSEQ multiplex PCR was the method, and the copy in TCRdb shows in-frame clones only, minus some. The data contain about 16,000 clones, about 89% of them singletons. Germline lookup yields CDR1 MNHNY and CDR2 SVGAGI (reference sequence). CDR3 length: 14 residues. Trimming at V came to 6 bases and at J to 2 bases, leaving 7 bases not matched to a gene. The TCR originated in a male donor at least 60 years old with stage II squamous cell lung carcinoma. The chain uses TRBV6-6 and TRBJ2-7; 7 nucleotides match TRBD1. The material was peripheral blood, obtained before any cancer treatment. Here the CDR3 reads CASSPRQGTYEQYF. CDR3 DNA: TGTGCCAGCAGCCCCCGACAGGGAACCTACGAGCAGTACTTC.